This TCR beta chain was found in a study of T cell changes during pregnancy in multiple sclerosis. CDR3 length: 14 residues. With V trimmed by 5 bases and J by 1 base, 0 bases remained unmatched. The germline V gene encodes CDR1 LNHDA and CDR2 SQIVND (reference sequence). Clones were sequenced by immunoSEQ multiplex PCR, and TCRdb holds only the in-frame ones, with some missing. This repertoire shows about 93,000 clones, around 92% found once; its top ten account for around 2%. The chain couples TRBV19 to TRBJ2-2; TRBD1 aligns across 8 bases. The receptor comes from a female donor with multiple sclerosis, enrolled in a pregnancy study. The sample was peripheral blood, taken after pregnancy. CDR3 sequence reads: CASSGTGNTGELFF. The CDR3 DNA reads TGTGCCAGTAGTGGGACAGGGAACACCGGGGAGCTGTTTTTT.